The 17 T cell receptor beta chains below all came from one sample that was sequenced in a study of human T cells and chemical hapten exposure. TCRdb re-called the RACE reads with MiXCR, one entry per CDR3 protein. The data show roughly 380,000 distinct CDR3 sequences, roughly 5.3% seen once. Sample time point: pre-sensitization, week 0. The treatment here: therapeutic diphenylcyclopropenone sensitization with weekly scalp DPC. The specimen was whole blood, collected in connection with sensitization to the hapten diphenylcyclopropenone (DPC). Receptors were obtained from a woman between 45 and 60 years old with alopecia areata. Some clones in this sample may be carry-over from other donors' samples.

This clonotype has a handful of counts. This chain links TRBV18 with TRBJ2-1; TRBD1 agrees at 7 bases. The CDR3 is made up of 15 amino acids. V lost 6 bases, J lost 1 base, and 6 bases stayed unmatched. Germline CDR1 reads KGHSH; CDR2 reads LQKENI. CDR3 bases: TGTGCCAGCTCTCGCGACAGGGTTTCCTACAATGAGCAGTTCTTC. Protein sequence: CASSRDRVSYNEQFF.

This clonotype came up many times. This chain uses TRBV7-8 with TRBJ1-6; D not resolved. CDR3 length: 14 amino acids. The V gene lost 5 bases and the J gene lost 5 bases, with 10 bases spanning the gap. In germline, CDR1 is SGHVS, CDR2 FQNEAQ. CDR3 in DNA: TGTGCCAGCAGCCCCCGGCCCAATAATTCACCCCTCCACTTT. This sequence encodes CASSPRPNNSPLHF. Full variable domain (rest looked up from reference TRBV7-8 and TRBJ1-6): GAGVSQSPRYKVAKRGQDVALRCDPISGHVSLFWYQQALGQGPEFLTYFQNEAQLDKSGLPSDRFFAERPEGSVSTLKIQRTQQEDSAVYLCASSPRPNNSPLHFGNGTRLTVT.

This clonotype was detected ten times or more. CDR3 sequence reads: CASSPSDRGKRKAFF. DNA of the CDR3: TGTGCCAGCAGCCCATCGGACAGGGGAAAGAGAAAAGCTTTCTTT. This chain uses TRBV13 with TRBJ1-1; 9 bases agree with TRBD1. The ends lost 5 bases at V and 9 bases at J; junction bases unmatched: 13. Germline-derived CDR1 and CDR2 are PRHDT and FYEKMQ (reference sequence). The CDR3 extends over 15 amino acids. Supplemented by reference TRBV13 and TRBJ1-1, the full variable domain reads AAGVIQSPRHLIKEKRETATLKCYPIPRHDTVYWYQQGPGQDPQFLISFYEKMQSDKGSIPDRFSAQQFSDYHSELNMSSLELGDSALYFCASSPSDRGKRKAFFGQGTRLTVV.

This clonotype was recorded at least ten times. The CDR3 nucleotides are TGTGCCAGCAGCCAGGCGGAGGGGAGCTCCTACAATGAGCAGTTCTTC. Translated: CASSQAEGSSYNEQFF. The chain carries TRBV4-2 and TRBJ2-1, with D perhaps matching TRBD2 (6 bases). The germline gives CDR1 LGHNA, CDR2 YNFKEQ. The CDR3 covers 16 residues. Trimming stripped 3 bases from V and 0 bases from J, with 12 bases between.

The table lists this clonotype with many counts. This sequence joins TRBV6-5 and TRBJ1-4; D gene uncertain. Trimming removed 5 bases at V and 0 bases at J, with 10 bases between. This CDR3 region has 15 residues. Germline CDR1 MNHEY, CDR2 SVGAGI. Here the CDR3 DNA reads TGTGCCAGCAGTCTATTTCGGTCAACTAATGAAAAACTGTTTTTT. Its translation is CASSLFRSTNEKLFF.

This clonotype was detected ten times or more. The J gene is TRBJ2-3, the V gene TRBV28; the D is unclear. This CDR3 spans 16 amino acids. Trimming stripped 6 bases from V and 2 bases from J, with 18 bases between. Per germline, CDR1 MDHEN and CDR2 SYDVKM. The CDR3 loop is CASRSFGSRPTDTQYF. CDR3 nucleotide sequence: TGTGCCAGCAGGAGCTTTGGCTCCCGCCCCACAGATACGCAGTATTTT.

This clonotype was detected only a few times. The rearrangement joins TRBV6-1 to TRBJ1-6, with 7 bases identical to TRBD1. Unmatched junction bases numbered 3, after V lost 2 bases and J lost 5 bases. CDR3 length: 15 amino acids. Germline V gene data show CDR1 as MNHNS and CDR2 as SASEGT. CDR3 loop: CASSEIDRDNSPLHF. CDR3 bases: TGTGCCAGCAGTGAAATCGACAGGGATAATTCACCCCTCCACTTT.

CDR3 sequence (DNA): TGCGCCAGCAGCTTGACAAGCGGGAAAGCAGATACGCAGTATTTT. Translation: CASSLTSGKADTQYF. V is TRBV5-1 and J is TRBJ2-3, with 7 bases matching TRBD2. Germline V gives CDR1 SGHRS, CDR2 YFSETQ. This CDR3 region has 15 residues. The ends lost 1 base at V and 4 bases at J; junction bases unmatched: 6.

The table lists this clonotype with many counts. The rearrangement joins TRBV5-1 to TRBJ2-3; 11 bases are a match to TRBD2. CDR3 length equals 17 residues. V shed 3 bases, J shed 2 bases, and the junction held 8 bases outside the gene matches. CDR1 is SGHRS and CDR2 is YFSETQ in the germline V gene. CDR3 DNA sequence: TGCGCCAGCAGCTATGGTACTAGCGGGGGATTCACAGATACGCAGTATTTT. This encodes CASSYGTSGGFTDTQYF. Together with reference TRBV5-1 and TRBJ2-3, the CDR3 gives the full variable domain: KAGVTQTPRYLIKTRGQQVTLSCSPISGHRSVSWYQQTPGQGLQFLFEYFSETQRNKGNFPGRFSGRQFSNSRSEMNVSTLELGDSALYLCASSYGTSGGFTDTQYFGPGTRLTVL.

This clonotype was seen repeatedly, ten times or more. This sequence joins TRBV9 and TRBJ2-2; weak D call: TRBD1 (5 bases). The V and J ends lost 4 bases and 4 bases respectively, with 20 bases between them. CDR1 SGDLS and CDR2 YYNGEE come from the germline V gene. The CDR3 covers 17 residues. CDR3 bases: TGTGCCAGCAGCCAGGAGTCAGGGAAAGTTGGCACCGGGGAGCTGTTTTTT. This translates into CASSQESGKVGTGELFF.

The chain employs TRBV9 and TRBJ2-3, with D hard to call. Germline CDR1 reads SGDLS; CDR2 reads YYNGEE. The CDR3 covers 14 residues. With 6 bases removed from V and 0 bases from J, the gap between germline ends came to 11 bases. CDR3: CASTPSSSTDTQYF. The DNA for the CDR3 is TGTGCCAGCACCCCGTCGTCTAGCACAGATACGCAGTATTTT.

This clonotype was seen many times. The gene calls are TRBV11-2 and TRBJ1-6, with 7 nucleotides matching TRBD1. Trimming cost V 4 bases and J 6 bases; bases outside gene matches: 3. Germline CDR1 SGHAT, CDR2 FQNNGV. The CDR3 covers 14 residues. CDR3 sequence reads: CASSSRDSNSPLHF. DNA of the CDR3: TGTGCCAGCAGCTCCCGGGACAGTAATTCACCCCTCCACTTT.

This clonotype was recorded at least ten times. The CDR3, as DNA: TGTGCCACCAGCAGAGAGTCCGGAACCTACGAGCAGTACTTC. This translates into CATSRESGTYEQYF. The genes are TRBV15 and TRBJ2-7, with D uncertain. The length of the CDR3 is 14 residues. Trimming shortened V by 0 bases and J by 2 bases, and 8 bases separated the two germline ends. Germline V lookup: CDR1 LNHNV, CDR2 YYDKDF (reference sequence).

This clonotype was seen at least ten times. This rearrangement joins TRBV29-1 to TRBJ2-1; no definite D call. V lost 5 bases and J 10 bases, leaving 12 bases between the germline ends. CDR1 SQVTM and CDR2 ANQGSEA come from the germline V gene. CDR3 length: 11 amino acids. CDR3 DNA sequence: TGCAGCGTTCTTATCGTGGTGGAGCAGTTCTTC. It encodes CSVLIVVEQFF.

This clonotype was seen only a few times. This chain joins TRBV30 and TRBJ1-6; D unclear. CDR1 is GTSNPN, CDR2 SVGIG, per germline (reference sequence). The CDR3 loop spans 12 amino acids. The V end lost 0 bases, the J end lost 14 bases, and 11 bases lay between the germline ends. In nucleotides, the CDR3 is TGTGCCTGGAGTGTACTGGAAGGGACCCTCCACTTT. Its translation is CAWSVLEGTLHF.

This clonotype was counted ten times or more. The chain is built from TRBV29-1 and TRBJ2-1; 10 bases align to TRBD1. The ends lost 3 bases at V and 9 bases at J; junction bases unmatched: 5. Germline V gene lookup returns CDR1 SQVTM and CDR2 ANQGSEA. This CDR3 spans 13 amino acids. CDR3 DNA: TGCAGCGTTGAGACAGGGGGCTGGGTTGAGCAGTTCTTC. Encoded protein: CSVETGGWVEQFF.

This clonotype was seen more than once but under ten times. The rearrangement links TRBV20-1 to TRBJ1-4; 9 bases match TRBD1. Germline V gene sequence: CDR1 DFQATT, CDR2 SNEGSKA (reference sequence). Germline trimming cut 0 bases from V and 7 bases from J; bases unmatched to any gene: 15. This CDR3 has 18 residues. Here the CDR3 DNA reads TGCAGTGCTAGAGAGTCCCCAGGGGGGACAGGGATGGGTGAAAAACTGTTTTTT. Its protein is CSARESPGGTGMGEKLFF.